The present T cell receptor beta chain was sequenced within a study of cytotoxic CD8 clonotypes in ibrutinib-treated CLL. Generated by immunoSEQ multiplex PCR, the TCRdb table keeps only in-frame clones and is missing some. The sample includes 35,000 to 45,000 clones, 70% to 80% seen only once; the top ten take 16%. V shed 6 bases and J shed 10 bases, with 13 bases lying between them. Germline loops: CDR1 DFQATT, CDR2 SNEGSKA (reference sequence). The CDR3 is 11 amino acids. The chain combines TRBV20-1 with TRBJ2-1, with D maybe TRBD2 (6 bases). The receptor comes from a human donor with chronic lymphocytic leukemia. The starting material was PBMCs, obtained at disease progression, from a patient treated with ibrutinib. The CDR3 sequence is CSALDYPEQFF. CDR3 coding DNA: TGCAGTGCCCTGGACTATCCGGAGCAGTTCTTC.